The sequence of this T cell receptor (beta chain) was determined in a study of neurological immune-mediated disorders. As for the cDNA, it was generated by 5'RACE with 10-nucleotide random UMIs. TCRdb re-analysed the 5' RACE reads in MiXCR, keeping a single row per CDR3 protein. The sample contains tens of thousands of distinct CDR3 sequences, approximately 3.7% of which appear only once. This clonotype turned up a few times. The germline V gene has CDR1 SGHNT and CDR2 YENEEA. The CDR3 is 15 residues long. V was cut by 2 bases and J by 5 bases, with 14 bases left in between. The sample consisted of PBMCs. The clonotype comes from a woman aged 45-65 years with multiple sclerosis. This sequence joins TRBV11-3 and TRBJ2-3; D possibly uses TRBD1 or TRBD2 (5 bases each). CDR3 nucleotide sequence: TGTGCCAGCAGCTTAAATGCGGTTGGGGGAGATACGCAGTATTTT. Its protein product is CASSLNAVGGDTQYF.